The rows below give T cell receptor beta chains drawn from one sample of a study of T cell repertoires in cytomegalovirus infection. These TCRs' antigens remain unknown. TCRdb reprocessed the reads via MiXCR and lists one record per CDR3 protein. In the table there are some 940,000 distinct CDR3 sequences, approximately 32% of which are singletons. The sequencing used cultured CD8+ T cells from PBMCs, collected from culture after CMV antigen stimulation. The source of these receptors is a human donor in good health (CMV status not recorded). Some clones in this sample may be carry-over from other donors' samples. Each CDR3 is given with its conserved first and last residue. A D gene is named only where the DNA matches it firmly. Size values are once, few and many counts, or a class for expanded clones, and some rows have none.

v_gene	j_gene	d_gene	abundance	CDR3aa	CDR3nt
TRBV6-6	TRBJ1-1	TRBD1	once	CASSYHQGANTEAFF	TGTGCCAGCAGTTACCACCAGGGGGCGAACACTGAAGCTTTCTTT
TRBV2	TRBJ2-5	NA	few	CASTAGDSQETQYF	TGTGCCAGCACGGCAGGGGATAGCCAAGAGACCCAGTACTTC
TRBV6-6	TRBJ2-7	TRBD1	NA	CASSYTDRGSSYEQYF	TGTGCCAGCAGTTACACGGACAGGGGGAGCTCCTACGAGCAGTACTTC
TRBV4-1	TRBJ2-1	NA	NA	CASSQDDLEQFF	TGCGCCAGCAGCCAAGACGACCTCGAGCAGTTCTTC
TRBV12-3/TRBV12-4	TRBJ2-5	TRBD1	few	CASSGTGYGETQYF	TGTGCCAGCAGTGGGACAGGGTATGGGGAGACCCAGTACTTC
TRBV11-2	TRBJ2-3	NA	few	CASSLATVLGDTQYF	TGTGCCAGCAGCTTAGCCACCGTTTTAGGCGATACGCAGTATTTT
TRBV4-2	TRBJ1-2	TRBD1	NA	CASSQERTGTNYGYTF	TGTGCCAGCAGCCAAGAACGGACAGGAACCAACTATGGCTACACCTTC
TRBV6-2/TRBV6-3	TRBJ1-2	NA	NA	CASTKGAQYCYTF	TGTGCCAGCACAAAGGGAGCGCAATATTGCTACACCTTC
TRBV5-6	TRBJ2-5	TRBD1	NA	CASRAGTDFETQYF	TGTGCCAGCAGGGCCGGGACAGACTTCGAGACCCAGTACTTC
TRBV20-1	TRBJ2-1	TRBD2	few	CSALPWTSDYNEQFF	TGCAGTGCTCTTCCCTGGACTAGCGACTACAATGAGCAGTTCTTC
TRBV7-6	TRBJ2-7	TRBD1	NA	CASNEGTGGGYEQYF	TGTGCCAGCAACGAAGGGACAGGGGGAGGCTACGAGCAGTACTTC
TRBV11-2	TRBJ2-2	TRBD2	once	CASSLAPSGINTGELFF	TGTGCCAGCAGCTTAGCCCCTAGCGGTATTAACACCGGGGAGCTGTTTTTT
TRBV9	TRBJ2-3	NA	NA	CASSTGGGGTDTQYF	TGTGCCAGCAGTACCGGGGGCGGAGGCACAGATACGCAGTATTTT
TRBV6-2/TRBV6-3	TRBJ1-1	NA	NA	CASSYSRHTFF	TGTGCCAGCAGTTACTCTCGCCACACTTTCTTT
TRBV10-1	TRBJ2-1	TRBD1	NA	CASSAGTGVVNEQFF	TGCGCCAGCAGTGCCGGGACAGGGGTCGTCAATGAGCAGTTCTTC
TRBV5-4	TRBJ2-3	TRBD1	NA	CASSVNRGGTDTQYF	TGTGCCAGCAGCGTAAACAGGGGGGGCACAGATACGCAGTATTTT
TRBV3-1	TRBJ2-7	NA	NA	CASSQEPGQTYEQYF	TGTGCCAGCAGCCAAGAACCCGGGCAGACCTACGAGCAGTACTTC
TRBV7-9	TRBJ2-1	TRBD2	few	CASSSTRLAARNEQFF	TGTGCCAGCAGCTCCACCCGACTAGCGGCTCGCAATGAGCAGTTCTTC
TRBV12-3/TRBV12-4	TRBJ1-2	NA	few	CASAEGTVGYTF	TGTGCCAGCGCGGAGGGGACGGTCGGCTACACCTTC
TRBV29-1	TRBJ2-5	TRBD1	few	CSVELGQGLPETQYF	TGCAGCGTTGAGCTCGGACAGGGGCTACCGGAGACCCAGTACTTC
TRBV7-9	TRBJ2-6	NA	few	CASSFSSQDSISGWANVLTF	TGTGCCAGCAGCTTCAGTAGCCAGGACAGTATCTCTGGGTGGGCCAACGTCCTGACTTTC
TRBV19	TRBJ1-1	TRBD1	NA	CASSVDRGLHRREAFF	TGTGCCAGTAGTGTGGACAGGGGGCTACATCGTCGGGAAGCTTTCTTT
TRBV9	TRBJ1-2	NA	few	CASSALGSYGYTF	TGTGCCAGCAGCGCCCTTGGGTCCTATGGCTACACCTTC
TRBV7-9	TRBJ2-1	NA	many	CASSLVAGPAHNEQFF	TGTGCCAGCAGCTTAGTAGCCGGACCCGCACACAATGAGCAGTTCTTC
TRBV12-3/TRBV12-4	TRBJ2-6	TRBD1	many	CASMDRVWGANVLTF	TGTGCCAGTATGGACAGGGTGTGGGGGGCCAACGTCCTGACTTTC
TRBV12-3/TRBV12-4	TRBJ1-1	NA	many	CASSASGDTEAFF	TGTGCCAGCAGCGCATCGGGTGACACTGAAGCTTTCTTT
TRBV4-1	TRBJ2-3	TRBD1	NA	CASSQDRTGWVTDTQYF	TGCGCCAGCAGCCAAGATAGGACAGGGTGGGTCACAGATACGCAGTATTTT
TRBV2	TRBJ1-2	NA	NA	CASSERGGYGYTF	TGTGCCAGCAGTGAACGGGGGGGCTATGGCTACACCTTC
TRBV7-9	TRBJ2-7	TRBD2	NA	CASSLDVGGVIYEQYF	TGTGCCAGCAGCTTAGATGTTGGGGGGGTCATCTACGAGCAGTACTTC
TRBV6-4	TRBJ1-6	NA	NA	CASSDSNGPGSPLHF	TGTGCCAGCAGTGACTCGAACGGCCCTGGATCACCCCTCCACTTT
TRBV5-1	TRBJ1-2	TRBD1	NA	CASSPLRQGDLGYTF	TGCGCCAGCAGCCCCCTGCGGCAGGGGGATTTGGGCTACACCTTC
TRBV5-1	TRBJ2-1	NA	few	CASSLERRQLDNEQFF	TGCGCCAGCAGCTTGGAAAGGCGGCAGCTAGACAATGAGCAGTTCTTC
TRBV7-3	TRBJ1-2	TRBD1	NA	CASSHTGGNGYTF	TGTGCCAGCAGCCATACAGGGGGCAATGGCTACACCTTC
TRBV6-6	TRBJ2-5	NA	few	CASSTDSLQETQYF	TGTGCCAGCAGTACGGACAGCCTTCAAGAGACCCAGTACTTC
TRBV7-4	TRBJ1-2	NA	NA	CASSPTSGNTNYGYTF	TGTGCCAGCAGCCCAACGTCAGGGAATACTAACTATGGCTACACCTTC
TRBV20-1	TRBJ1-1	NA	NA	CSARDGVTEAFF	TGCAGTGCTAGAGATGGGGTTACTGAAGCTTTCTTT
TRBV7-8	TRBJ1-3	NA	NA	CASSLVGLTSGNTIYF	TGTGCCAGCAGCTTAGTGGGGCTAACCTCTGGAAACACCATATATTTT
TRBV7-6	TRBJ1-1	TRBD1	NA	CASSLAWDRGMGTAEAFF	TGTGCCAGCAGCTTAGCTTGGGACAGGGGGATGGGTACCGCTGAAGCTTTCTTT
TRBV12-3/TRBV12-4	TRBJ1-1	NA	many	CASNHPPGAEAFF	TGTGCCAGCAATCATCCTCCGGGAGCTGAAGCTTTCTTT
TRBV27	TRBJ1-4	NA	few	CASSWGDRSEKLFF	TGTGCCAGCAGTTGGGGGGATAGAAGTGAAAAACTGTTTTTT
TRBV7-6	TRBJ2-7	NA	NA	CASSSPTGSYEQYF	TGTGCCAGCAGCTCCCCCACGGGCAGCTACGAGCAGTACTTC
TRBV12-3/TRBV12-4	TRBJ2-3	TRBD2	NA	CASSFNPSGATDTQYF	TGTGCCAGCAGTTTTAACCCTAGCGGGGCCACAGATACGCAGTATTTT
TRBV7-9	TRBJ2-7	NA	NA	CASSSPNTYEQYF	TGTGCCAGCAGCTCCCCCAACACCTACGAGCAGTACTTC
TRBV27	TRBJ1-6	NA	few	CASSFGVDNSPLHF	TGTGCCAGCAGTTTTGGCGTGGACAATTCACCCCTCCACTTT
TRBV25-1	TRBJ2-7	NA	few	CASSESHNPYEQYF	TGTGCCAGCAGTGAATCTCACAACCCCTACGAGCAGTACTTC
TRBV9	TRBJ2-3	NA	NA	CASSNVGGTSWKNTQYF	TGTGCCAGCAGCAACGTAGGAGGGACATCGTGGAAAAATACGCAGTATTTT
TRBV12-3/TRBV12-4	TRBJ1-2	TRBD1	NA	CASSLKLKTGSYGYTF	TGTGCCAGCAGTTTAAAGCTAAAGACAGGGAGCTATGGCTACACCTTC
TRBV7-9	TRBJ1-1	TRBD1	NA	CASSLEEGAKGTEAFF	TGTGCCAGCAGCTTAGAAGAGGGGGCTAAGGGCACTGAAGCTTTCTTT
TRBV20-1	TRBJ2-2	TRBD2	NA	CSARDGGGSGELFF	TGCAGTGCTAGAGATGGGGGGGGGTCCGGGGAGCTGTTTTTT
TRBV27	TRBJ2-1	TRBD1	few	CASSVLQGKSYNEQFF	TGTGCCAGCAGTGTACTACAGGGGAAGTCCTACAATGAGCAGTTCTTC
TRBV7-9	TRBJ1-1	NA	many	CASTRQFLNTEAFF	TGTGCCAGCACGCGACAATTCCTAAACACTGAAGCTTTCTTT
TRBV6-2/TRBV6-3	TRBJ2-3	NA	few	CASRHLGGHTDTQYF	TGTGCCAGCAGACACCTGGGGGGTCACACAGATACGCAGTATTTT
TRBV7-9	TRBJ2-3	NA	NA	CASSSRQGFTDTQYF	TGTGCCAGCAGCTCCCGGCAGGGTTTCACAGATACGCAGTATTTT
TRBV7-9	TRBJ2-4	NA	NA	CAIPRDGGSIQYF	TGTGCCATCCCCCGGGACGGCGGTAGCATTCAGTACTTC
TRBV19	TRBJ2-1	NA	NA	CASSIDPGYNEQFF	TGTGCCAGTAGTATAGACCCAGGATACAATGAGCAGTTCTTC
TRBV6-2/TRBV6-3	TRBJ2-7	NA	NA	CASSSLADRSHYEQYF	TGTGCCAGCAGCTCACTAGCGGACAGGTCCCACTACGAGCAGTACTTC
TRBV7-9	TRBJ2-1	NA	NA	CASSSGSRSYNEQFF	TGTGCCAGCAGCTCCGGAAGCAGGTCCTACAATGAGCAGTTCTTC
TRBV27	TRBJ1-5	NA	many	CASSLGYSNQPQHF	TGTGCCAGCTCGCTGGGGTATAGCAATCAGCCCCAGCATTTT
TRBV7-2	TRBJ2-7	NA	few	CASSHRQPWKQYF	TGTGCCAGCAGCCACCGACAGCCCTGGAAGCAGTACTTC